The source of this T cell receptor (beta chain) is a study of blood T cell repertoires in COVID-19. This clone came up once. Trimming took off 8 bases at V and 0 bases at J, with 13 bases between the two ends. Germline lookup yields CDR1 LNHDA and CDR2 SQIVND (reference sequence). The CDR3 sequence is 15 residues long. Under the authors' procedure: Estimation of nucleated cell counts relied on the amplification of reference gene primers. Clones were sequenced by immunoSEQ multiplex PCR, and TCRdb holds only the in-frame ones, with some missing. The DNA was the basis for D and trimming; V, J and clone size are from that table. In the table there are about 80,000 clones, around 88% of which are singletons.

Material for sequencing was peripheral blood. J is TRBJ2-2 and V is TRBV19; D unclear. The clonotype originates from a woman aged 80 or older with acute or convalescent COVID-19. The CDR3 DNA reads TGTGCCAGTCGTACGGCAGGCGCGAACACCGGGGAGCTGTTTTTT. Amino acids: CASRTAGANTGELFF.